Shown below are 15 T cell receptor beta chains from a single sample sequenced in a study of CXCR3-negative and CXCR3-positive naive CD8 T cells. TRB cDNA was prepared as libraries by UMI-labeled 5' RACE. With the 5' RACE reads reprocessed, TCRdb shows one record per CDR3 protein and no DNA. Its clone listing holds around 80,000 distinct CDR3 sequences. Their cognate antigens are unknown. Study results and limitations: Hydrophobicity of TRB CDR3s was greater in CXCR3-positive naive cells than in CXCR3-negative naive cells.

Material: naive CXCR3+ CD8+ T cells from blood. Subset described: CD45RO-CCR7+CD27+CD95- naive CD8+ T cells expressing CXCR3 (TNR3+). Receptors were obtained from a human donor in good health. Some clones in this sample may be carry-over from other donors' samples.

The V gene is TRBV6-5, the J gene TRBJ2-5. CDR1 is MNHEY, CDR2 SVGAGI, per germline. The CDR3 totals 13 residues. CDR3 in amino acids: CASSTNSGETQYF.

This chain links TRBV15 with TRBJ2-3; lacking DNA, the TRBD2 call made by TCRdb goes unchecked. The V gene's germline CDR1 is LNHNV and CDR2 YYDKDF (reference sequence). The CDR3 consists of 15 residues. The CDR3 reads CATSSRTSGTDTQYF.

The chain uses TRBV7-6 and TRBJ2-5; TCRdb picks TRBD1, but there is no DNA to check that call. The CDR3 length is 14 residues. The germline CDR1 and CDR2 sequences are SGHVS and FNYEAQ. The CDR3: CASSQVSVGKTQYF.

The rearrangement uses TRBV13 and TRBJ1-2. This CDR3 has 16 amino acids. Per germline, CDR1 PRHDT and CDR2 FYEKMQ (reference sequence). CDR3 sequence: CASSLAGPPEVDGYTF.

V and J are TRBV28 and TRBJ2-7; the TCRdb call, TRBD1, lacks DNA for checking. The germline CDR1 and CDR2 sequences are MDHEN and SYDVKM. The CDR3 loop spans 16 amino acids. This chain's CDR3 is CTSSLRTDPLSYEQYF.

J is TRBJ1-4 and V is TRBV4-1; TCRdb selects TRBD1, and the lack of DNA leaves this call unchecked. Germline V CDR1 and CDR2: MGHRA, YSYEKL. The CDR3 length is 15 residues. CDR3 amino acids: CASSQGDSLLSKLFF.

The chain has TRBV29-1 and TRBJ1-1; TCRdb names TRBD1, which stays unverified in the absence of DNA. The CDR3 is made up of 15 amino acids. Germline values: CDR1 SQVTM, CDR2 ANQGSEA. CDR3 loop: CSGLPGDSWNTEAFF. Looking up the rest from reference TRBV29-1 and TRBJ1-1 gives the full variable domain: SAVISQKPSRDICQRGTSLTIQCQVDSQVTMMFWYRQQPGQSLTLIATANQGSEATYESGFVIDKFPISRPNLTFSTLTVSNMSPEDSSIYLCSGLPGDSWNTEAFFGQGTRLTVV.

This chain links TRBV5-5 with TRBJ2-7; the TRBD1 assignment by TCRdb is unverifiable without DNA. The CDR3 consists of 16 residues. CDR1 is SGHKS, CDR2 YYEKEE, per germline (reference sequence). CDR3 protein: CASSLPRDRESYEQYF.

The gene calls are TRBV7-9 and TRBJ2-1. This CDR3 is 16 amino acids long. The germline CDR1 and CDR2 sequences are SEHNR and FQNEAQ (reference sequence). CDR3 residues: CASSDSFPSSYNEQFF.

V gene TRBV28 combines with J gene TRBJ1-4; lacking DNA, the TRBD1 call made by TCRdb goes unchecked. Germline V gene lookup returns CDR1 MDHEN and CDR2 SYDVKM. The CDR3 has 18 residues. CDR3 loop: CASSLRTGRTPTNEKLFF. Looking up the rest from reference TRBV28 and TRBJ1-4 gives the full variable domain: DVKVTQSSRYLVKRTGEKVFLECVQDMDHENMFWYRQDPGLGLRLIYFSYDVKMKEKGDIPEGYSVSREKKERFSLILESASTNQTSMYLCASSLRTGRTPTNEKLFFGSGTQLSVL.

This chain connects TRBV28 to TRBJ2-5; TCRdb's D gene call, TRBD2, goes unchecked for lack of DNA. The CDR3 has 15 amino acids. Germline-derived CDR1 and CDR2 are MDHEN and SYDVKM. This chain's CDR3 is CASSGLLRRAETQYF.

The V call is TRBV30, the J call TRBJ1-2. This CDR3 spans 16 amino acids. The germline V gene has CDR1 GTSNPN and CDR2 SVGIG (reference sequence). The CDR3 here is CAWSVIGRPTNYGYTF.

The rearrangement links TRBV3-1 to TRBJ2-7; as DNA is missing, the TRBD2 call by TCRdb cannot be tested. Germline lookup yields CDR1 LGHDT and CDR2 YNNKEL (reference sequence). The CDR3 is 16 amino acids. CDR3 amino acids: CASSQSSGGAPYEQYF.

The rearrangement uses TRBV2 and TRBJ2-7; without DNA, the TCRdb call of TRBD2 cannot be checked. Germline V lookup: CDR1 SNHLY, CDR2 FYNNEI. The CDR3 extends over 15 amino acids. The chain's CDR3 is CASSEPGLATYEQYF.

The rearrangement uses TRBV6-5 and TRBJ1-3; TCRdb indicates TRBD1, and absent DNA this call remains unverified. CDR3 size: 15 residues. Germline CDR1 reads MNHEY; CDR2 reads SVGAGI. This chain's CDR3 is CASSTRDRGGNTIYF.